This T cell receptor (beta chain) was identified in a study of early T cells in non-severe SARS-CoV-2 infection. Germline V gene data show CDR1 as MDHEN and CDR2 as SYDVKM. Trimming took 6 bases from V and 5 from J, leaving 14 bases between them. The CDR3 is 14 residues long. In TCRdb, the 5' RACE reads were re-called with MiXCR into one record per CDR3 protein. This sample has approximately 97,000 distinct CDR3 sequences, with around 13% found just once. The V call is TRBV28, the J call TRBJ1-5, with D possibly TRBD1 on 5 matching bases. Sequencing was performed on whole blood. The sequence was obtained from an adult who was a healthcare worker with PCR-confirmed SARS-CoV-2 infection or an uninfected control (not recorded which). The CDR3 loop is CASSHGQDYQPQHF. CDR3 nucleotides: TGTGCCAGCAGCCACGGACAAGATTATCAGCCCCAGCATTTT.